This T cell receptor beta chain comes out of a study of beta chain features in type 1 diabetes. Investigators reverse transcribed all isolated RNA, so they sequenced expressed TCRB transcripts. TCRdb's copy holds only in-frame clones and misses some; the assay was immunoSEQ multiplex PCR. The table shows hundreds of thousands of clones, with roughly 12% occurring only once. Sequences were obtained from naive CD4+ T cells from blood. This TCR came from a man between 18 and 35 years old in good health.

The CDR3 here is CASSPSTGGISYEQYF. CDR3 in DNA: TGCGCCAGCAGCCCTTCCACAGGGGGCATTTCGTACGAGCAGTACTTC. This chain links TRBV5-1 with TRBJ2-7, with TRBD1 matching 9 bases. The CDR3 has 16 amino acids. Unmatched junction bases numbered 12, after V lost 4 bases and J lost 4 bases. Germline V gene data show CDR1 as SGHRS and CDR2 as YFSETQ.